This T cell receptor beta chain emerged from a study of T cells in Graves' hyperthyroidism and ophthalmopathy. Amplification yielded TCR beta CDR3 regions, with RNA transcripts as the source. The TCR CDR3 first-round RT-PCR relied on the HTBI primer set. TCRdb reprocessed the multiplex PCR reads via MiXCR and lists one record per CDR3 protein. The sample has 300,000 to 450,000 distinct CDR3 sequences, approximately 14% seen once; the top ten hold around 30%. This clonotype was observed at least ten times. CDR1 is DFQATT and CDR2 is SNEGSKA in the germline V gene (reference sequence). Trimming took 5 bases from V and 0 from J; bases not matched to a gene: 1. This CDR3 has 13 residues.

The source of this sequence is a woman aged 18-29 years with Graves' hyperthyroidism that later progressed to Graves' ophthalmopathy. The specimen was blood. This chain connects TRBV20-1 to TRBJ1-3, with 7 bases lining up with TRBD1. CDR3 amino acids: CSAGDSSGNTIYF. In DNA form, the CDR3 reads TGCAGTGCTGGGGACAGCTCTGGAAACACCATATATTTT.